Listed below are T cell receptor beta chains from one sample, sequenced in a study of molecular identifiers for immune sequencing clone quantification. From the PCR reads, TCRdb called clonotypes with MiXCR, one entry per CDR3 protein. The profile shows hundreds of thousands of distinct CDR3 sequences, about 25% of them singletons. Sequenced sample: naive CD8+ T cells from blood, with Jurkat cell RNA spiked in. These receptors were obtained from a human donor in good health. Some libraries in this study had Jurkat cell RNA spiked in. CDR3s include the opening cysteine and the closing phenylalanine or tryptophan. Each record gives: J gene, D gene, clone size, V gene, CDR3 protein, CDR3 DNA. A D gene is named only where the DNA matches it firmly. Not all rows give a size; the values are once, few, many and, for expanded clones, a class.

j_gene: TRBJ1-1
d_gene: -
abundance: many
v_gene: TRBV2
CDR3aa: CASSVKSGWMGMNTEAFF
CDR3nt: TGTGCCAGCAGCGTTAAGTCCGGTTGGATGGGAATGAACACTGAAGCTTTCTTT

j_gene: TRBJ2-4
d_gene: -
abundance: -
v_gene: TRBV30
CDR3aa: CAWSILSKNIQYF
CDR3nt: TGTGCCTGGAGTATACTTAGCAAAAACATCCAGTACTTC

j_gene: TRBJ2-7
d_gene: -
abundance: few
v_gene: TRBV13
CDR3aa: CASSIRDSEQYF
CDR3nt: TGTGCCAGCAGCATCCGGGACTCCGAGCAGTACTTC

j_gene: TRBJ2-7
d_gene: -
abundance: many
v_gene: TRBV7-9
CDR3aa: CASSLVNMNEQYF
CDR3nt: TGTGCCAGCAGCTTAGTGAATATGAACGAGCAGTACTTC

j_gene: TRBJ2-5
d_gene: -
abundance: -
v_gene: TRBV9
CDR3aa: CASSAGSTQETQYF
CDR3nt: TGTGCCAGCAGTGCGGGTTCGACACAAGAGACCCAGTACTTC

j_gene: TRBJ2-2
d_gene: TRBD1
abundance: -
v_gene: TRBV28
CDR3aa: CASSSYRGIGELFF
CDR3nt: TGTGCCAGCAGTTCATACAGGGGGATCGGGGAGCTGTTTTTT

j_gene: TRBJ1-2
d_gene: -
abundance: -
v_gene: TRBV7-9
CDR3aa: CASTTLAGSANYGYTF
CDR3nt: TGTGCCAGCACCACGTTAGCAGGGAGTGCGAACTATGGCTACACCTTC

j_gene: TRBJ1-1
d_gene: TRBD1
abundance: many
v_gene: TRBV4-1
CDR3aa: CASSQDRGHEAFF
CDR3nt: TGCGCCAGCAGCCAAGACAGGGGGCACGAAGCTTTCTTT

j_gene: TRBJ2-7
d_gene: -
abundance: -
v_gene: TRBV30
CDR3aa: CAWKKTSSSYEQYF
CDR3nt: TGTGCCTGGAAGAAGACAAGTAGCTCCTACGAGCAGTACTTC

j_gene: TRBJ1-2
d_gene: -
abundance: -
v_gene: TRBV6-5
CDR3aa: CASSYGAGSNYGYTF
CDR3nt: TGTGCCAGCAGTTACGGGGCAGGGTCTAACTATGGCTACACCTTC

j_gene: TRBJ2-2
d_gene: TRBD2
abundance: many
v_gene: TRBV5-6
CDR3aa: CASSHLAGVVTGELFF
CDR3nt: TGTGCCAGCAGCCATCTAGCGGGAGTTGTCACCGGGGAGCTGTTTTTT

j_gene: TRBJ2-7
d_gene: TRBD2
abundance: few
v_gene: TRBV28
CDR3aa: CASSLGTSGSHEQYF
CDR3nt: TGTGCCAGCAGTTTAGGGACTAGCGGGAGCCACGAGCAGTACTTC

j_gene: TRBJ1-5
d_gene: -
abundance: -
v_gene: TRBV6-5
CDR3aa: CASSYSSGLGWPQHF
CDR3nt: TGTGCCAGCAGTTACTCGTCAGGGCTGGGGTGGCCCCAGCATTTT

j_gene: TRBJ1-1
d_gene: -
abundance: few
v_gene: TRBV5-1
CDR3aa: CASSEGGGFAMSTEAFF
CDR3nt: TGCGCCAGCAGCGAGGGGGGGGGCTTCGCAATGAGCACTGAAGCTTTCTTT

j_gene: TRBJ2-7
d_gene: TRBD2
abundance: -
v_gene: TRBV2
CDR3aa: CASSELSGGALLYEQYF
CDR3nt: TGTGCCAGCAGTGAACTTAGCGGGGGGGCCCTCCTTTACGAGCAGTACTTC

j_gene: TRBJ2-1
d_gene: -
abundance: -
v_gene: TRBV4-1
CDR3aa: CASSQEGTGTSSYSEQFF
CDR3nt: TGCGCCAGCAGCCAAGAAGGAACGGGCACGTCCTCCTACAGTGAGCAGTTCTTC

j_gene: TRBJ2-7
d_gene: TRBD2
abundance: few
v_gene: TRBV4-3
CDR3aa: CASSQDISGRSSYEQYF
CDR3nt: TGCGCCAGCAGCCAAGATATTAGCGGGAGGAGCTCCTACGAGCAGTACTTC

j_gene: TRBJ2-7
d_gene: TRBD1
abundance: many
v_gene: TRBV5-1
CDR3aa: CASSLEWDRGFSSYEQYF
CDR3nt: TGCGCCAGCAGCTTGGAATGGGACAGGGGTTTTAGTTCCTACGAGCAGTACTTC

j_gene: TRBJ1-2
d_gene: -
abundance: few
v_gene: TRBV27
CDR3aa: CASSLSRVAGDYGYTF
CDR3nt: TGTGCCAGCAGTTTATCCCGAGTGGCAGGAGACTATGGCTACACCTTC

j_gene: TRBJ2-5
d_gene: -
abundance: many
v_gene: TRBV4-3
CDR3aa: CASSQDLREETQYF
CDR3nt: TGCGCCAGCAGCCAAGATCTCAGGGAAGAGACCCAGTACTTC

j_gene: TRBJ2-2
d_gene: -
abundance: -
v_gene: TRBV6-5
CDR3aa: CASGFHQNTGELFF
CDR3nt: TGTGCCAGCGGTTTTCACCAAAACACCGGGGAGCTGTTTTTT

j_gene: TRBJ1-2
d_gene: -
abundance: many
v_gene: TRBV14
CDR3aa: CASSQSPPVF
CDR3nt: TGTGCCAGCAGCCAAAGCCCCCCGGTGTTC

j_gene: TRBJ2-5
d_gene: -
abundance: -
v_gene: TRBV5-1
CDR3aa: CASSPPGGSETQYF
CDR3nt: TGCGCCAGCAGCCCCCCCGGGGGCTCAGAGACCCAGTACTTC

j_gene: TRBJ2-6
d_gene: TRBD2
abundance: few
v_gene: TRBV27
CDR3aa: CASSLWAGGPTGANVLTF
CDR3nt: TGTGCCAGCAGTTTATGGGCGGGAGGGCCGACTGGGGCCAACGTCCTGACTTTC

j_gene: TRBJ1-5
d_gene: -
abundance: few
v_gene: TRBV4-1
CDR3aa: CASSHHNQPQHF
CDR3nt: TGCGCCAGCAGCCACCATAATCAGCCCCAGCATTTT

j_gene: TRBJ1-1
d_gene: -
abundance: many
v_gene: TRBV4-1
CDR3aa: CASSQNTEAFF
CDR3nt: TGCGCCAGCAGCCAGAACACTGAAGCTTTCTTT

j_gene: TRBJ2-2
d_gene: TRBD2
abundance: few
v_gene: TRBV4-2
CDR3aa: CASSQELRLAPGELFF
CDR3nt: TGTGCCAGCAGCCAAGAGCTGCGACTAGCCCCCGGGGAGCTGTTTTTT

j_gene: TRBJ2-3
d_gene: -
abundance: many
v_gene: TRBV6-2/TRBV6-3
CDR3aa: CASNLGGTDTQYF
CDR3nt: TGTGCCAGCAATTTAGGGGGAACAGATACGCAGTATTTT

j_gene: TRBJ2-7
d_gene: -
abundance: -
v_gene: TRBV28
CDR3aa: CASRTGDPYEQYF
CDR3nt: TGTGCCAGCAGAACAGGAGACCCCTACGAGCAGTACTTC

j_gene: TRBJ1-2
d_gene: -
abundance: -
v_gene: TRBV11-2
CDR3aa: CASSLDPGGLGYGYTF
CDR3nt: TGTGCCAGCAGCTTAGATCCTGGGGGGCTAGGCTATGGCTACACCTTC

j_gene: TRBJ2-5
d_gene: -
abundance: few
v_gene: TRBV23-1
CDR3aa: CASSQGRDGPLGTQYF
CDR3nt: TGCGCCAGCAGTCAAGGGCGGGACGGCCCATTGGGGACCCAGTACTTC

j_gene: TRBJ2-7
d_gene: -
abundance: -
v_gene: TRBV4-3
CDR3aa: CASSQDAGYAYEQYF
CDR3nt: TGCGCCAGCAGCCAAGATGCAGGGTACGCCTACGAGCAGTACTTC

j_gene: TRBJ1-2
d_gene: -
abundance: many
v_gene: TRBV29-1
CDR3aa: CSVEPYSNYGYTF
CDR3nt: TGCAGCGTTGAACCGTATTCTAACTATGGCTACACCTTC

j_gene: TRBJ2-1
d_gene: -
abundance: -
v_gene: TRBV2
CDR3aa: CASSEPRLNNEQFF
CDR3nt: TGTGCCAGCAGTGAACCTAGGTTAAACAATGAGCAGTTCTTC

j_gene: TRBJ2-4
d_gene: TRBD1
abundance: few
v_gene: TRBV6-4
CDR3aa: CASIPDREIAKNIQYF
CDR3nt: TGTGCCAGCATCCCTGACAGGGAGATAGCCAAAAACATTCAGTACTTC

j_gene: TRBJ2-5
d_gene: TRBD2
abundance: -
v_gene: TRBV20-1
CDR3aa: CSANKFTQSSGGTQETQYF
CDR3nt: TGCAGTGCTAACAAGTTTACGCAGAGTAGCGGGGGGACCCAAGAGACCCAGTACTTC

j_gene: TRBJ2-2
d_gene: TRBD2
abundance: -
v_gene: TRBV6-5
CDR3aa: CASSPLAGGPRITGELFF
CDR3nt: TGTGCCAGCAGTCCCCTAGCGGGGGGGCCTCGGATCACCGGGGAGCTGTTTTTT

j_gene: TRBJ2-3
d_gene: TRBD1
abundance: few
v_gene: TRBV6-2/TRBV6-3
CDR3aa: CASRLLDREGDTQYF
CDR3nt: TGTGCCAGCAGACTCCTGGACAGGGAAGGGGATACGCAGTATTTT

j_gene: TRBJ2-7
d_gene: -
abundance: many
v_gene: TRBV5-6
CDR3aa: CASSLGPGKRYEQYF
CDR3nt: TGTGCCAGCAGCCTTGGCCCGGGGAAACGGTACGAGCAGTACTTC

j_gene: TRBJ2-1
d_gene: -
abundance: many
v_gene: TRBV4-2
CDR3aa: CASSQVLVRGDEQFF
CDR3nt: TGTGCCAGCAGCCAAGTTCTCGTTAGGGGAGATGAGCAGTTCTTC

j_gene: TRBJ1-2
d_gene: -
abundance: many
v_gene: TRBV20-1
CDR3aa: CSARGESNYGYTF
CDR3nt: TGCAGTGCTAGGGGGGAGTCTAACTATGGCTACACCTTC

j_gene: TRBJ2-7
d_gene: -
abundance: many
v_gene: TRBV2
CDR3aa: CASSVPVPYEQYF
CDR3nt: TGTGCCAGCAGTGTTCCGGTGCCCTACGAGCAGTACTTC

j_gene: TRBJ1-1
d_gene: TRBD1
abundance: many
v_gene: TRBV4-2
CDR3aa: CASSQVVRGLMNTEAFF
CDR3nt: TGTGCCAGCAGCCAAGTGGTCAGGGGGCTAATGAACACTGAAGCTTTCTTT

j_gene: TRBJ1-1
d_gene: TRBD1
abundance: -
v_gene: TRBV11-2
CDR3aa: CASSLPGTGKADTEAFF
CDR3nt: TGTGCCAGCAGCTTACCGGGGACAGGGAAGGCGGACACTGAAGCTTTCTTT

j_gene: TRBJ2-7
d_gene: -
abundance: -
v_gene: TRBV11-3
CDR3aa: CASSSDTGTYEQYF
CDR3nt: TGTGCCAGCAGCTCCGACACCGGGACCTACGAGCAGTACTTC

j_gene: TRBJ1-1
d_gene: -
abundance: few
v_gene: TRBV6-2/TRBV6-3
CDR3aa: CASSYPGGAFF
CDR3nt: TGTGCCAGCAGTTATCCGGGTGGAGCTTTCTTT

j_gene: TRBJ2-7
d_gene: TRBD1
abundance: once
v_gene: TRBV27
CDR3aa: CASSSDRGSSYAQYF
CDR3nt: TGTGCCAGCAGTTCCGACAGGGGAAGCTCCTACGCGCAGTACTTC

j_gene: TRBJ2-7
d_gene: -
abundance: -
v_gene: TRBV6-2/TRBV6-3
CDR3aa: CASSYVGRADEQYF
CDR3nt: TGTGCCAGCAGTTACGTTGGCAGGGCGGACGAGCAGTACTTC

j_gene: TRBJ2-7
d_gene: -
abundance: many
v_gene: TRBV7-6
CDR3aa: CASSSGGHGDEQYF
CDR3nt: TGTGCCAGCAGCTCCGGGGGACACGGGGACGAGCAGTACTTC

j_gene: TRBJ1-2
d_gene: -
abundance: few
v_gene: TRBV13
CDR3aa: CASSLRDPANYGYTF
CDR3nt: TGTGCCAGCAGCCTCCGGGACCCTGCTAACTATGGCTACACCTTC

j_gene: TRBJ2-7
d_gene: -
abundance: many
v_gene: TRBV4-3
CDR3aa: CASSQGDNSYEQYF
CDR3nt: TGCGCCAGCAGCCAGGGGGACAACTCCTACGAGCAGTACTTC

j_gene: TRBJ1-6
d_gene: -
abundance: few
v_gene: TRBV20-1
CDR3aa: CSAREAGDNSPLHF
CDR3nt: TGCAGTGCTAGAGAGGCAGGGGATAATTCACCCCTCCACTTT

j_gene: TRBJ1-5
d_gene: -
abundance: -
v_gene: TRBV19
CDR3aa: CASSLRGSANQPQHF
CDR3nt: TGTGCCAGTAGCCTGAGGGGCAGCGCCAATCAGCCCCAGCATTTT

j_gene: TRBJ2-1
d_gene: -
abundance: -
v_gene: TRBV6-5
CDR3aa: CASSYVQFYNEQFF
CDR3nt: TGTGCCAGCAGTTACGTGCAGTTCTACAATGAGCAGTTCTTC